The sequence of this T cell receptor beta chain was determined in a study of blood T cell repertoires in COVID-19. The repertoire was sequenced with immunoSEQ multiplex PCR; TCRdb's copy has only in-frame clones and lacks some. This table holds approximately 300,000 clones, roughly 89% found once. The CDR3 runs 17 residues. Germline V CDR1 and CDR2: SGHAT, FQNNGV. Trimming pared 1 base from V and 0 bases from J, leaving 13 bases between. J is TRBJ1-3 and V is TRBV11-2; D perhaps matches TRBD1 (5 bases). The specimen was PBMCs or T cells enriched from blood (not recorded which). The clonotype comes from a man between 60 and 70 years old who had recovered from COVID-19. CDR3 in amino acids: CASSLVGQGHSGNTIYF. CDR3 in DNA: TGTGCCAGCAGCTTAGTGGGGCAGGGTCACTCTGGAAACACCATATATTTT.